This T cell receptor (beta chain) originates from a study of cytomegalovirus exposure and HLA in healthy donors. On the study more broadly: The 130 or so validation repertoires, a later analysis reported, used the same platform as the 550 to 700 repertoires from the first cohort. Study-wide results and caveats: In the approximately 130 validation repertoires, a later analysis found that first-cohort TCR clusters tended to co-occur. Some public TCRs appeared in many individuals, while most sequences were rare.

The germline gives CDR1 SQVTM, CDR2 ANQGSEA. The CDR3 covers 15 residues. J lost 4 bases, V lost 1 base, and 9 bases had no gene match. Only in-frame clones appear in the TCRdb table, and some are missing; sequencing was by immunoSEQ multiplex PCR. The sample has tens of thousands of clones, approximately 94% seen once. On this clone: As yet, its antigen is unknown.

The sequenced sample was PBMCs. The source of this sequence is a young man in good health and CMV-seropositive. The chain joins TRBV29-1 to TRBJ2-7; TRBD1 matches 8 bases. CDR3 bases: TGCAGCGTTGAAGCATTCGCACAGGGGGAGTACGAGCAGTACTTC. It translates to CSVEAFAQGEYEQYF.